The source of this TCR beta chain is a study of human T cells and chemical hapten exposure. A single record per CDR3 protein comes from TCRdb applying MiXCR to the RACE reads. The sample shows over 80,000 distinct CDR3 sequences, under 13% of them seen only once. This CDR3 has 19 residues. CDR1 SEHNR and CDR2 FQNEAQ come from the germline V gene (reference sequence). V was clipped by 5 bases and J by 0 bases, with 23 bases between them. Time point indicated: patch test 3, about 24 weeks after DPC sensitization. Specified treatment: therapeutic diphenylcyclopropenone sensitization with weekly scalp DPC.

The source is a woman aged 30 to 39 with alopecia areata. Some clones in this sample may be carry-over from other donors' samples. The starting material was whole blood, obtained in connection with sensitization to the hapten diphenylcyclopropenone (DPC). V and J are TRBV7-9 and TRBJ2-1, with D possibly called TRBD1 or TRBD2 (5 bases each). The CDR3 nucleotides are TGTGCCAGCAGCCCCCCGGGGAGAGTGGGGGAAAGCTCCTACAATGAGCAGTTCTTC. It is translated as CASSPPGRVGESSYNEQFF. Supplemented by reference TRBV7-9 and TRBJ2-1, the full variable domain reads DTGVSQNPRHKITKRGQNVTFRCDPISEHNRLYWYRQTLGQGPEFLTYFQNEAQLEKSRLLSDRFSAERPKGSFSTLEIQRTEQGDSAMYLCASSPPGRVGESSYNEQFFGPGTRLTVL.